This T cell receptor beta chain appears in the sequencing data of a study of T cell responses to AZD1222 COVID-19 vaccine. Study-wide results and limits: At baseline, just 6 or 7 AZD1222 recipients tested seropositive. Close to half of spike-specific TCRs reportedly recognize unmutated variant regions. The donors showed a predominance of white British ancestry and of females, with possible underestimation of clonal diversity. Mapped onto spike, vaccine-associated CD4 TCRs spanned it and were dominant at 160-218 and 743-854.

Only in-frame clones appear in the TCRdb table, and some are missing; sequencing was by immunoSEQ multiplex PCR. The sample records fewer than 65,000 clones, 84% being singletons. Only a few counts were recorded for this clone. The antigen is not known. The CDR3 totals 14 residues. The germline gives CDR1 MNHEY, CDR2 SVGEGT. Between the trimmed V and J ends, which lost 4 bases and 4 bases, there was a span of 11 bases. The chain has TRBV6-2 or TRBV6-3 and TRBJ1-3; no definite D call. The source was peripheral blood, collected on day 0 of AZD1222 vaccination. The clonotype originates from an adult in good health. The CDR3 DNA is TGTGCCAGCAGTTTCGGACTGCTCGGAAACACCATATATTTT. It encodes CASSFGLLGNTIYF.